The TCR beta chain described here comes from a study of identical twins. Via MiXCR, TCRdb re-called the 5' RACE reads, giving one row per CDR3 protein. The sample yields under 250,000 distinct CDR3 sequences, less than 10% seen once. This clonotype was observed a few times. The CDR3 has 14 amino acids. The ends lost 6 bases at V and 0 bases at J; junction bases unmatched: 4. Germline lookup yields CDR1 MNHNS and CDR2 SASEGT. Material for sequencing was memory (CD45RO+) T cells sorted from blood. This receptor was taken from a young woman in good health. The chain joins TRBV6-1 to TRBJ1-1, with TRBD1 matching 7 bases. The CDR3 DNA follows: TGTGCCAGCAGCAGACAGGGCTTGAACACTGAAGCTTTCTTT. Translating gives CASSRQGLNTEAFF.